A selection of T cell receptor beta chains follows, all from one sample in a study of human thymus T cells. TCRdb keeps only in-frame clones here, not all; method: immunoSEQ multiplex PCR. This table holds tens of thousands of clones, 95% to 98% found once. The sequenced material came from thymus tissue. These receptors all stem from a boy in the first two years of life with a congenital heart defect but otherwise immunologically healthy. Both conserved end residues are part of each CDR3. D genes are given only for firm matches. Some rows have no size entry. The others give once, few or many, or a class for an expanded clone.

TRBJ1-4,16,-,-,TRBV4-2,TGTGCCAGCAGCCTCAACACACCGGCAACTAATGAAAAACTGTTTTTT,CASSLNTPATNEKLFF
TRBJ1-5,22,-,-,TRBV7-8,TGTGCCAGCAGCTTAGCGATTGGCATAAAGGGAAATTGGAGGCAGAACAATCAGCCCCAGCATTTT,CASSLAIGIKGNWRQNNQPQHF
TRBJ2-5,14,-,-,TRBV14,TGTGCCAGCGGGATCGGCTCCCCCCTTGGGACCCAGTACTTC,CASGIGSPLGTQYF
TRBJ2-7,15,-,-,TRBV7-2,TGTGCCAGCAGCTTATCGCAGGGATACCATTACGAGCAGTACTTC,CASSLSQGYHYEQYF
TRBJ2-5,17,TRBD1,-,TRBV10-3,TGTGCCATCAGTACTCCTTCGGGACAGCCGAGGTGGGAGACCCAGTACTTC,CAISTPSGQPRWETQYF
TRBJ2-7,16,TRBD2,-,TRBV6-5,TGTGCCAGCAGTTACGCCAGGGCTAGCGGGACCTACGAGCAGTACTTC,CASSYARASGTYEQYF
TRBJ2-7,16,-,once,TRBV28,TGTGCCAGCAGTTTATTGCAGGGGACATTCTCCTACGAGCAGTACTTC,CASSLLQGTFSYEQYF
TRBJ1-2,16,-,once,TRBV15,TGTGCCACCAGCCCAAGGCAGACCAAGGCGAGGGATGGCTACACCTTC,CATSPRQTKARDGYTF
TRBJ1-2,11,-,-,TRBV29-1,TGCAGCGTACCATCGGGACATGGCTACACCTTC,CSVPSGHGYTF
TRBJ1-5,16,TRBD1,once,TRBV6-1,TGTGCCAGCAGTGCAGGGACAGGCTTTAGCAATCAGCCCCAGCATTTT,CASSAGTGFSNQPQHF
TRBJ2-7,16,-,-,TRBV28,TGTGCCAGCAGCCCCTCCCCGGGGTCTGGCTCCTACGAGCAGTACTTC,CASSPSPGSGSYEQYF
TRBJ2-5,15,TRBD1,-,TRBV13,TGTGCCAGCAGCACCGGACAGGGACAGCGGGAGACCCAGTACTTC,CASSTGQGQRETQYF
TRBJ2-1,15,TRBD1,-,TRBV27,TGTGCCAGCAGTTGGGGGGGACAGGGGGTCGGTGAGCAGTTCTTC,CASSWGGQGVGEQFF
TRBJ2-3,16,TRBD2,-,TRBV18,TGTGCCAGCACGTCGGGACTAGCGGGAGTCACAGATACGCAGTATTTT,CASTSGLAGVTDTQYF
TRBJ1-1,16,-,-,TRBV10-3,TGTGCCATCAGTGGTAGGCTGGGTCGGCAGAACACTGAAGCTTTCTTT,CAISGRLGRQNTEAFF
TRBJ2-3,14,-,-,TRBV5-1,TGCGCCAGCAGCACGAGACTTAACACAGATACGCAGTATTTT,CASSTRLNTDTQYF
TRBJ2-1,17,TRBD2,-,TRBV5-1,TGCGCCAGCAGCTTAAGGTCTAGCGGGAGGGTCTACAATGAGCAGTTCTTC,CASSLRSSGRVYNEQFF
TRBJ2-7,16,TRBD2,-,TRBV7-9,TGTGCCAGCAGTCCCCGGACTAGCGGGCCTACCTACGAGCAGTACTTC,CASSPRTSGPTYEQYF
TRBJ2-3,11,-,-,TRBV10-3,TGTGCCATCAGTGGTGCCGATACGCAGTATTTT,CAISGADTQYF
TRBJ1-2,14,-,-,TRBV6-1,TGTGCCACCCAGGAGACAGCTACTAACTATGGCTACACCTTC,CATQETATNYGYTF
TRBJ1-2,16,-,-,TRBV15,TGTGCCACCAGCAGAGCGCGTACAGGGACTAACTATGGCTACACCTTC,CATSRARTGTNYGYTF
TRBJ1-1,11,-,-,TRBV6-6,TGTGCCATCCAGGGGTACACTGAAGCTTTCTTT,CAIQGYTEAFF
TRBJ2-6,18,-,-,TRBV25-1,TGTGCCAGCAGTGAAGTCCCCGACAGAGCCCCTGGAGCCAACGTCCTGACTTTC,CASSEVPDRAPGANVLTF
TRBJ1-4,17,-,-,TRBV7-3,TGTGCCAGCAGCTTACATGGCAGGGCTGCAACTAATGAAAAACTGTTTTTT,CASSLHGRAATNEKLFF
TRBJ1-5,16,-,-,TRBV28,TGTGCCAGCAGTTTAGAGGGCGGAGAGCCGAATCAGCCCCAGCATTTT,CASSLEGGEPNQPQHF